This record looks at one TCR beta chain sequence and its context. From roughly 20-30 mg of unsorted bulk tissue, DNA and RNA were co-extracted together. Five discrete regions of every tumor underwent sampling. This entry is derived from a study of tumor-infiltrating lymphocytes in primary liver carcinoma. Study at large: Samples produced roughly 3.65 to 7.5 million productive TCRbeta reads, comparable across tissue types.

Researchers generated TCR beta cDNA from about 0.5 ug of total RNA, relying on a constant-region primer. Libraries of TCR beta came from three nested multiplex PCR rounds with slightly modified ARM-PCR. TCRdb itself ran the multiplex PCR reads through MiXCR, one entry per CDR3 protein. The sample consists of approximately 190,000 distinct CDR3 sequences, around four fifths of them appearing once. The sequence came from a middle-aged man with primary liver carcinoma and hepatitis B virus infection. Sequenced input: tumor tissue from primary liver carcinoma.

The CDR3 sequence is CASSGGLARGVEQFF. In DNA, the CDR3 is TGTGCCAGCAGTGGGGGACTAGCAAGAGGAGTGGAGCAGTTCTTC. The V gene is TRBV6-2 or TRBV6-3, the J gene TRBJ2-1, with TRBD2 matching 9 bases. V was pared by 5 bases and J by 10 bases, with 12 bases of the junction left unmatched. This CDR3 has 15 amino acids. Germline-derived CDR1 and CDR2 are MNHEY and SVGEGT.